These 15 T cell receptor beta chains originate from one sample sequenced in a study of T cells after yellow fever vaccination. A single record per CDR3 protein comes from TCRdb applying MiXCR to the 5' RACE reads. Here the sample spans approximately 110,000 distinct CDR3 sequences, 7.4% being singletons. Sequencing used CD4+ T cells sorted from PBMCs, obtained less than 11 days after the first yellow fever vaccination. The receptors were sampled from a man aged 18-30 years who received the YFV17D yellow fever vaccine.

The rearrangement links TRBV5-1 to TRBJ2-7; unclear D gene. The CDR3 spans 15 residues. V was pared by 4 bases and J by 2 bases, with 16 bases between. Germline lookup yields CDR1 SGHRS and CDR2 YFSETQ. This CDR3 is CASSLRSIGPYEQYF. CDR3 in DNA: TGCGCCAGCAGCCTTCGTTCTATCGGGCCCTACGAGCAGTACTTC.

This clonotype was recorded at least ten times. V gene TRBV6-5 combines with J gene TRBJ1-5; D call uncertain. The CDR3 totals 14 residues. CDR1 and CDR2 from the germline V gene are MNHEY and SVGAGI. The V gene lost 7 bases and the J gene lost 0 bases, with 10 bases spanning the gap. In DNA form, the CDR3 reads TGTGCCAGCAATTCATTGGATAGCAATCAGCCCCAGCATTTT. It yields the protein CASNSLDSNQPQHF.

There are many counts of this clonotype. This chain uses TRBV12-5 with TRBJ2-5; D is undetermined. V lost 4 bases to trimming and J lost 7 bases, with 22 bases between them. Per germline, CDR1 LGHNT and CDR2 FRNRAP. This CDR3 spans 16 amino acids. CDR3 nucleotides: TGTGCTAGTGGTTCATTGACTGCCGGTCTTTCGGCGACCCAGTACTTC. Its protein is CASGSLTAGLSATQYF. The whole variable domain, filled in from reference TRBV12-5 and TRBJ2-5, reads DARVTQTPRHKVTEMGQEVTMRCQPILGHNTVFWYRQTMMQGLELLAYFRNRAPLDDSGMPKDRFSAEMPDATLATLKIQPSEPRDSAVYFCASGSLTAGLSATQYFGPGTRLLVL.

At least ten counts were recorded for this clonotype. The rearrangement links TRBV7-9 to TRBJ2-3; D is uncertain. This CDR3 has 15 amino acids. Germline loops: CDR1 SEHNR, CDR2 FQNEAQ (reference sequence). V was cut by 3 bases and J by 8 bases, with 18 bases left in between. Here the CDR3 reads CASSLSLESSGTQYF. Here the CDR3 DNA reads TGTGCCAGCAGCTTGTCTTTAGAGTCTAGTGGTACGCAGTATTTT.

This clonotype was seen repeatedly, ten times or more. One base away lies a much larger clone, so this may be a sequencing read error. The genes are TRBV3-1 and TRBJ1-2; 10 nucleotides align to TRBD1. V gave up 4 bases and J gave up 6 bases; unmatched junction bases: 2. This CDR3 has 13 amino acids. Germline-derived CDR1 and CDR2 are LGHDT and YNNKEL (reference sequence). CDR3 DNA sequence: TGTGCCAGCAGCCTAGGGACAGGGGATGGCTACACCTTC. This sequence encodes CASSLGTGDGYTF.

As for this clonotype: Being one base from a much bigger clone, this may be a read error. The chain has TRBV7-2 and TRBJ1-1, with a tentative D call TRBD1 (5 bases). The CDR3 spans 14 residues. Germline CDR1 is SGHTA and CDR2 is FQGNSA. CDR3 sequence: CAGSPTALNTEAFF. The CDR3 DNA is TGTGCCGGCAGCCCGACAGCCTTGAACACTGAAGCTTTCTTT.

Only one count was recorded for this clonotype. With a much larger clone just one base away, this may be a read error. V usage is TRBV7-8 and J usage is TRBJ1-4; D is possibly TRBD1 (5 bases). Deletions cut 5 bases from V and 0 bases from J, with 13 bases between. The CDR3 consists of 16 residues. CDR1 is SGHVS and CDR2 is FQNEAQ in the germline V gene. CDR3 sequence (DNA): TGTGCCAGCAGCCCATGCAGGGTTGCAACTAATGAAAAACTGTTTTTT. Translation: CASSPCRVATNEKLFF.

In this sample, this clonotype turned up many times. The chain recombines TRBV4-1 with TRBJ2-4; TRBD1 agrees at 7 bases. CDR1 is MGHRA, CDR2 YSYEKL, per germline. This CDR3 is 17 amino acids long. The J segment lost 2 bases and the V segment lost 0 bases, leaving 7 bases of the junction unmatched. The CDR3 DNA is TGCGCCAGCAGCCAAGAACCAACAGGGGACCCCAAAAACATTCAGTACTTC. It translates to CASSQEPTGDPKNIQYF.

This clonotype was counted between two and nine times. J is TRBJ1-1 and V is TRBV9; 8 nucleotides match TRBD1. This CDR3 contains 14 residues. Germline V CDR1 and CDR2: SGDLS, YYNGEE. V was pared by 0 bases and J by 10 bases, with 8 bases of the junction left unmatched. CDR3 in amino acids: CASSVEDRALGAFF. The DNA for the CDR3 is TGTGCCAGCAGCGTAGAGGACAGGGCCCTGGGAGCTTTCTTT.

Many counts were recorded for this clonotype. The chain links TRBV20-1 to TRBJ2-3; D is possibly TRBD2 (5 bases). The V end lost 0 bases, the J end lost 1 base, and 20 bases lay between the germline ends. Germline assignment: CDR1 DFQATT and CDR2 SNEGSKA (reference sequence). There are 18 residues in the CDR3. The CDR3 protein is CSARDPGLLSLGTDTQYF. The DNA of the CDR3 is TGCAGTGCTAGAGATCCCGGACTTCTTAGCCTTGGCACAGATACGCAGTATTTT.

The count of this clonotype is one. The chain links TRBV6-2 or TRBV6-3 to TRBJ1-5; 8 bases map to TRBD1. V trimming: 2 bases; J trimming: 7 bases; junction bases outside the gene matches: 10. The CDR3 runs to 16 residues. Germline values: CDR1 MNHEY, CDR2 SVGEGT. The CDR3 loop is CASSYRGQGSIQPQHF. CDR3 nucleotide sequence: TGTGCCAGCAGTTACAGAGGACAGGGCTCCATACAGCCCCAGCATTTT.

A note on this clonotype: This may stem from a read error, because a much larger clone lies one nucleotide away. The rearrangement uses TRBV7-9 and TRBJ2-7, with 7 bases lining up with TRBD1. Germline CDR1 reads SEHNR; CDR2 reads FQNEAQ (reference sequence). The CDR3 is made up of 14 amino acids. V lost 6 bases to trimming and J lost 2 bases; unmatched junction nucleotides: 7. For the CDR3, the DNA is TGTGCCAGCAGTCGACCACAGGGGACCTACGAGCAGTACTTC. This codes for CASSRPQGTYEQYF.

This clonotype was observed at least ten times. V gene TRBV7-2 combines with J gene TRBJ1-6, with a weak D call TRBD1 (6 bases). V shed 5 bases and J shed 11 bases, with 16 bases lying between them. In germline, CDR1 is SGHTA, CDR2 FQGNSA. The CDR3 loop spans 14 amino acids. CDR3 bases: TGTGCCAGCAGCCCGAGGGGGGGGAAAACACCCCTCCACTTT. This translates into CASSPRGGKTPLHF.

This clonotype was detected ten times or more. V usage is TRBV19 and J usage is TRBJ2-7; D not resolved. The germline V and J ends were trimmed by 6 bases and 2 bases, with 8 bases remaining between them. The CDR3 extends over 12 amino acids. Germline V lookup: CDR1 LNHDA, CDR2 SQIVND (reference sequence). CDR3 in amino acids: CASSNRAYEQYF. DNA for the CDR3: TGTGCCAGTAGCAATAGAGCCTACGAGCAGTACTTC.

This clonotype was found many times. The rearrangement uses TRBV11-2 and TRBJ2-5; 9 positions match TRBD2. This CDR3 comprises 19 residues. The trim removed 1 base at V and 5 bases at J, leaving 17 bases unmatched. Germline-derived CDR1 and CDR2 are SGHAT and FQNNGV. CDR3: CASSLGVRGTSLIKETQYF. The CDR3 coding sequence is TGTGCCAGCAGCTTAGGGGTGCGGGGGACTAGCTTGATCAAGGAGACCCAGTACTTC.